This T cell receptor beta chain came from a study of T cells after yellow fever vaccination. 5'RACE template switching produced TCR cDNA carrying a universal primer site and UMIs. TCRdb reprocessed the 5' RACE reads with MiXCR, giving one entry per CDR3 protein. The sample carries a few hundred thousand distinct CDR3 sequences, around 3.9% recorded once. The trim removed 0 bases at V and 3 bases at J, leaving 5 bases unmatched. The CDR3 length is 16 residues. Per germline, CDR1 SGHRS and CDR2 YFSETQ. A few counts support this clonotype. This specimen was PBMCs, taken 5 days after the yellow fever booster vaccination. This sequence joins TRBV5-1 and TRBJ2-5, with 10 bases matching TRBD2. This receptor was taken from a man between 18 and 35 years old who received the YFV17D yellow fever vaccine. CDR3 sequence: CASSLGPAGGEETQYF. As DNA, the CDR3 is TGCGCCAGCAGCTTGGGTCCAGCGGGAGGGGAAGAGACCCAGTACTTC.